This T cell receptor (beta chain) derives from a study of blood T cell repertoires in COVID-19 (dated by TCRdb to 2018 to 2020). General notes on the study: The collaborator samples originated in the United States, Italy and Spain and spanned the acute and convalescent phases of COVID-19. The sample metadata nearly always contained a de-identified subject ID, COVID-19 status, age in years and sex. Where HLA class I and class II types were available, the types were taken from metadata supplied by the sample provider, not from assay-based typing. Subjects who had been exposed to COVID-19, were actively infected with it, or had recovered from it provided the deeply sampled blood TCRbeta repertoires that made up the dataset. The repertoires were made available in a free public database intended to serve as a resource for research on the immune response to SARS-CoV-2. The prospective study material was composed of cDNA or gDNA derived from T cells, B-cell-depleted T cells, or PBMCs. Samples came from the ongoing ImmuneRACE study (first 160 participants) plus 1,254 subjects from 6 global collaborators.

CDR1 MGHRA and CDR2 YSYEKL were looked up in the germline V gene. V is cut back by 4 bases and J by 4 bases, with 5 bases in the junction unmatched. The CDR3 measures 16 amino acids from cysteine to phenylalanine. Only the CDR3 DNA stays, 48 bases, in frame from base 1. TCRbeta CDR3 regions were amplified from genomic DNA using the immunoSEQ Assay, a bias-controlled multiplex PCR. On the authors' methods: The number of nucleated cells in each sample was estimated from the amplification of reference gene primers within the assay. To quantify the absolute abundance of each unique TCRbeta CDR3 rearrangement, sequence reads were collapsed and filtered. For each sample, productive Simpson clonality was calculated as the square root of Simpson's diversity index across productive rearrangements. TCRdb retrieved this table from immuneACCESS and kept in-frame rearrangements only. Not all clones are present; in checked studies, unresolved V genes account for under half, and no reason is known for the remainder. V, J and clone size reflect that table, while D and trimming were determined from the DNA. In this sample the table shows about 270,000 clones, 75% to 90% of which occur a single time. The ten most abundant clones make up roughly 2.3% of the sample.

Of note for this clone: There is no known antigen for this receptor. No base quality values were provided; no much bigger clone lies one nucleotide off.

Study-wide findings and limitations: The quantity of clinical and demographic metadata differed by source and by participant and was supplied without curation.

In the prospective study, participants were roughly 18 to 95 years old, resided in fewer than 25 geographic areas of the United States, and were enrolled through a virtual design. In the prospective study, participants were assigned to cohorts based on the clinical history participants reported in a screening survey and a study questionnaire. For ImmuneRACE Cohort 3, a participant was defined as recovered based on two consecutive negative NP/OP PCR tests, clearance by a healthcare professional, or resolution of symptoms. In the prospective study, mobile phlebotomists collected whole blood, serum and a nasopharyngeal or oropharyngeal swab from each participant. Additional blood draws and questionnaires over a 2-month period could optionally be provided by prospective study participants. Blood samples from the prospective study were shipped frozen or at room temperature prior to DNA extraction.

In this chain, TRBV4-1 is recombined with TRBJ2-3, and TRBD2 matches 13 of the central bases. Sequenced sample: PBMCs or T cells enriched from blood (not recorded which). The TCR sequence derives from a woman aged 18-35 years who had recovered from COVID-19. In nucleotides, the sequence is TGCGCCAGCAGCCGTACTAGCGGGGGGGCCCCAGATACGCAGTATTTT. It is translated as CASSRTSGGAPDTQYF.